This T cell receptor (beta chain) derives from a study of T-cell reconstitution after alpha-beta-depleted transplantation in children listed by TCRdb under 2016. Study-level background: Using TCR repertoire profiling, the study quantitatively followed how T-cell immune reconstitution unfolded in children after TCRalphabeta/CD19-depleted allogeneic hematopoietic cell transplantation. Here is what the overall study found, with its caveats: In some patients, the high TCRbeta diversity seen at day 60 was put down to recipient T cells and intrathymic progenitors that had survived conditioning. Over the following months the frequencies of hyperexpanded clones went down, and after one year T-cell counts and TCRbeta diversity were mostly credited to newly produced T cells. The apparently early alphabetaT-cell count recovery about two months after transplant was reportedly dependent on only several hundred rapidly expanded clones derived from non-depleted graft cells.

This clonotype was seen more than once but under ten times. Its antigen remains undetermined. No much larger clone is present one base from it, and per-base qualities are unavailable. Libraries were prepared through PCR. The reads were generated on an Illumina HiSeq 2500. TCR libraries were prepared with molecular barcoding, using unique molecular identifiers to normalize TCRbeta repertoire quantification. The raw public data were reprocessed by TCRdb itself: fastp quality trimming at Q25, MiXCR clonotype calling, in-frame beta chains only. CDR3 protein sequences are deduplicated, and each keeps its most common genes and DNA. This sample has approximately 130,000 distinct CDR3 sequences in its table, and 8.5% to 10% of those were observed once. Of the sample, about 25% falls within the top ten clones. The CDR3, from cysteine to phenylalanine, totals 16 residues. This entry keeps only the CDR3 DNA: 48 bases, framed from base 1. CDR1 and CDR2 are read off the germline V gene as SGDLS and YYNGEE. V is pruned by 3 bases and J by 4 bases, leaving 11 bases of the junction without a gene match.

Explained via the paper, the treatment or condition label denotes: allogeneic hematopoietic cell transplantation with graft depleted of TCRalphabeta T cells and CD19 B cells. Transplant recipients were children who received TCRalphabeta/CD19-depleted allogeneic hematopoietic cell grafts. The sequence joins TRBV9 to TRBJ2-5, and 8 junctional nucleotides match TRBD1. The source was PBMCs, mostly from graft donor cells, collected 180 days after TCRalphabeta/CD19-depleted stem cell transplant. This clonotype was obtained from a girl under three years old who had a stem cell transplant for combined immunodeficiency, so the T cells may come from the graft donor. The CDR3 protein: CASSEFGQGKIETQYF. The bases read TGTGCCAGCAGCGAGTTCGGACAGGGAAAAATAGAGACCCAGTACTTC. The variable domain in full, with residues beyond the CDR3 obtained from the reference TRBV9 and TRBJ2-5 genes, is DSGVTQTPKHLITATGQRVTLRCSPRSGDLSVYWYQQSLDQGLQFLIQYYNGEERAKGNILERFSAQQFPDLHSELNLSSLELGDSALYFCASSEFGQGKIETQYFGPGTRLLVL.